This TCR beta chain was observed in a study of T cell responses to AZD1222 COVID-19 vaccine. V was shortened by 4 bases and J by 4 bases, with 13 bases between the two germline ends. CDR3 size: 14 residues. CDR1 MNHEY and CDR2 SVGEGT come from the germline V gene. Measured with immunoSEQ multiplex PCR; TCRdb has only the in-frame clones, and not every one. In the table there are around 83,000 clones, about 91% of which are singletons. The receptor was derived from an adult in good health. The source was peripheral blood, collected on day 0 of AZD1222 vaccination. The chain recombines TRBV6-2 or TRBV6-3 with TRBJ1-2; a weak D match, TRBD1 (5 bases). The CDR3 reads CASSWGPGGYGYTF. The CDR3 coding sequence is TGTGCCAGCAGTTGGGGACCCGGCGGCTATGGCTACACCTTC.